These 30 T cell receptor beta chains were sequenced from one sample in a study of early T cells in non-severe SARS-CoV-2 infection (TCRdb year 2021). The method was 5' RACE. The sequencer listed for this sample is NextSeq 500. TCRdb trimmed the raw reads at Q25, called clones with MiXCR and kept productive beta chains. All rows with the same CDR3 protein become a single entry with the most common DNA and genes. The sample table contains about 60,000 distinct CDR3 sequences; only one count was recorded for approximately 9.1% of them. Of the sample, under 4% falls within the top ten clones. Sequences were obtained from whole blood. These receptors were taken from an adult who was a healthcare worker with PCR-confirmed SARS-CoV-2 infection or an uninfected control (not recorded which).

This clonotype was seen at least ten times. The chain employs TRBV7-2 and TRBJ2-7; the D call may be TRBD1 or TRBD2 (5 bases each). The CDR3 runs to 14 residues. Germline loops: CDR1 SGHTA, CDR2 FQGNSA. V lost 5 bases to trimming and J lost 3 bases, with 14 bases between them. CDR3 in DNA: TGTGCCAGCAGCCTCTCGGGACCGTTCTACGAGCAGTACTTC. It specifies CASSLSGPFYEQYF.

J is TRBJ2-1 and V is TRBV19, with D possibly TRBD2 on 6 matching bases. Per the germline V gene, CDR1 is LNHDA and CDR2 is SQIVND (reference sequence). Trimming took off 0 bases at V and 11 bases at J, with 11 bases between the two ends. This CDR3 is built from 13 residues. CDR3 DNA: TGTGCCAGTAGTATAGATGGCGGGATCAAGCAGTTCTTC. Residues: CASSIDGGIKQFF.

The chain couples TRBV27 to TRBJ2-2; D ambiguous. The CDR3 spans 13 residues. Trimming removed 3 bases at V and 4 bases at J, with 6 bases between. Germline CDR1 is MNHEY and CDR2 is SMNVEV (reference sequence). The CDR3 DNA is TGTGCCAGCAGTTTCCCCATCACCGGGGAGCTGTTTTTT. It specifies CASSFPITGELFF.

This clonotype has at least ten counts. The V call is TRBV2, the J call TRBJ2-3; no definite D call. V lost 6 bases to trimming and J lost 0 bases, with 4 bases between them. The germline gives CDR1 SNHLY, CDR2 FYNNEI. This CDR3 spans 12 amino acids. The CDR3 spells CASSRSTDTQYF. CDR3 sequence (DNA): TGTGCCAGCAGCCGCAGCACAGATACGCAGTATTTT.

This clonotype was found once. The chain links TRBV5-1 to TRBJ2-7; TRBD1 agrees at 7 bases. The V segment lost 8 bases and the J segment 6 bases; nucleotides outside the gene matches: 17. Per germline, CDR1 SGHRS and CDR2 YFSETQ. The CDR3 has 15 amino acids. The CDR3 coding sequence is TGCGCCAGTACCCTCCTCCCGGGACAGACGGGCGAGCAGTACTTC. As protein: CASTLLPGQTGEQYF.

J is TRBJ2-1 and V is TRBV20-1; D is perhaps TRBD1 or TRBD2 (5 bases each). This CDR3 has 14 residues. Germline CDR1 and CDR2: DFQATT and SNEGSKA (reference sequence). The germline V and J ends were trimmed by 4 bases and 1 base, with 11 bases remaining between them. The CDR3 protein is CSANRDGSYNEQFF. In DNA form, the CDR3 reads TGCAGTGCTAACCGGGACGGATCCTACAATGAGCAGTTCTTC.

The chain carries TRBV10-2 and TRBJ2-3; TRBD1 matches 8 bases. V lost 5 bases, J lost 0 bases, and 16 bases stayed unmatched. Germline lookup yields CDR1 WSHSY and CDR2 SAAADI. The CDR3 consists of 19 residues. The CDR3 DNA reads TGCGCCAGCAGTAGACAGGGGCTAGCTGTCACCCCTAGCACAGATACGCAGTATTTT. Protein sequence: CASSRQGLAVTPSTDTQYF.

The chain links TRBV4-1 to TRBJ1-3, with a tentative D call TRBD1 (5 bases). V lost 0 bases and J lost 0, with 12 bases in between. The CDR3 has 17 amino acids. Germline assignment: CDR1 MGHRA and CDR2 YSYEKL. CDR3 amino acids: CASSQEGVSTSGNTIYF. CDR3 nucleotides: TGCGCCAGCAGCCAAGAAGGGGTCAGCACCTCTGGAAACACCATATATTTT.

This chain connects TRBV19 to TRBJ2-2; either TRBD1 or TRBD2 may fit D (5 bases each). The V gene lost 8 bases and the J gene lost 3 bases, with 10 bases spanning the gap. Germline lookup yields CDR1 LNHDA and CDR2 SQIVND (reference sequence). The length of the CDR3 is 13 residues. The CDR3: CASAGTHTGELFF. CDR3 coding DNA: TGTGCCAGTGCCGGGACCCACACCGGGGAGCTGTTTTTT.

This clonotype appeared a few times. The rearrangement joins TRBV12-3 or TRBV12-4 to TRBJ1-6; TRBD1 might be the D (6 bases). Trimming took 4 bases from V and 2 from J, leaving 9 bases between them. The CDR3 extends over 15 amino acids. The CDR3 loop reads CASSSDRPYNSPLHF. CDR3 in DNA: TGTGCCAGCAGTTCGGACAGACCCTATAATTCACCCCTCCACTTT.

The chain uses TRBV18 and TRBJ2-5, with D perhaps TRBD1 (6 bases). This CDR3 spans 13 amino acids. Per germline, CDR1 KGHSH and CDR2 LQKENI. V lost 5 bases to trimming and J lost 3 bases, with 10 bases between them. CDR3 amino acids: CASSIRQEETQYF. The CDR3 nucleotides are TGTGCCAGCTCAATCAGACAGGAAGAGACCCAGTACTTC. Drawing the rest from reference TRBV18 and TRBJ2-5, the complete variable domain is NAGVMQNPRHLVRRRGQEARLRCSPMKGHSHVYWYRQLPEEGLKFMVYLQKENIIDESGMPKERFSAEFPKEGPSILRIQQVVRGDSAAYFCASSIRQEETQYFGPGTRLLVL.

This clonotype was found many times. The chain combines TRBV7-2 with TRBJ1-6, with unresolved D. V lost 5 bases and J 6 bases, leaving 8 bases between the germline ends. This CDR3 contains 13 residues. The germline CDR1 and CDR2 sequences are SGHTA and FQGNSA. CDR3 nucleotide sequence: TGTGCCAGCAGCCCCACGACTAATTCACCCCTCCACTTT. Its translation: CASSPTTNSPLHF.

The CDR3 loop is CSARGQSNQPQHF. CDR3 bases: TGCAGTGCTCGCGGACAAAGTAATCAGCCCCAGCATTTT. The chain carries TRBV20-1 and TRBJ1-5, with D possibly matching TRBD1 (5 bases). CDR1 and CDR2 (germline): DFQATT, SNEGSKA (reference sequence). The CDR3 covers 13 residues. V was pared by 5 bases and J by 4 bases, with 12 bases between.

The genes are TRBV5-5 and TRBJ1-2; 9 nucleotides match TRBD1. Trimming removed 2 bases from V and 2 bases from J; junction bases left unmatched: 10. The CDR3 has 17 amino acids. Per the germline V gene, CDR1 is SGHKS and CDR2 is YYEKEE (reference sequence). CDR3 DNA sequence: TGTGCCAGCAGCTTTAGGGGGACAGGGTCTTCGAACTATGGCTACACCTTC. Translated, it gives CASSFRGTGSSNYGYTF.

This clonotype has at least ten counts. The chain couples TRBV29-1 to TRBJ1-1; D ambiguous. The CDR3 runs to 13 residues. Germline CDR1 and CDR2: SQVTM and ANQGSEA. V gave up 4 bases and J gave up 1 base, with 10 bases separating them. The CDR3 region has the DNA TGCAGCGTTGCCCAGACCGAGAACACTGAAGCTTTCTTT. It yields the protein CSVAQTENTEAFF.

This clonotype was counted ten times or more. CDR3 loop: CASSLVLAGGGEQFF. DNA of the CDR3: TGCGCCAGCAGCTTGGTTCTAGCGGGAGGCGGTGAGCAGTTCTTC. The chain links TRBV5-1 to TRBJ2-1; 11 bases line up with TRBD2. Germline loops: CDR1 SGHRS, CDR2 YFSETQ. CDR3 length equals 15 residues. V shed 0 bases and J 9 bases; nucleotides not matched to a gene: 5.

This clonotype was picked up many times. This rearrangement joins TRBV11-2 to TRBJ2-5; possibly TRBD2 for D (6 bases). With 0 bases removed from V and 5 bases from J, the gap between germline ends came to 13 bases. Per germline, CDR1 SGHAT and CDR2 FQNNGV. This CDR3 has 15 residues. The CDR3: CASSLDRAGRETQYF. CDR3 nucleotides: TGTGCCAGCAGCTTAGATCGGGCAGGGAGGGAGACCCAGTACTTC.

The chain combines TRBV29-1 with TRBJ2-3; perhaps TRBD1 as D (6 bases). V was shortened by 3 bases and J by 2 bases, with 9 bases between the two germline ends. Germline loops: CDR1 SQVTM, CDR2 ANQGSEA. The CDR3 totals 13 residues. The DNA of the CDR3 is TGCAGCGTTGATACAGGGTCCACAGATACGCAGTATTTT. Protein: CSVDTGSTDTQYF.

The CDR3 reads CSARRPGTVFSSNQPQHF. The CDR3 DNA follows: TGCAGTGCTAGACGCCCGGGGACCGTTTTTTCTTCCAATCAGCCCCAGCATTTT. This chain uses TRBV20-1 with TRBJ1-5; a possible D gene is TRBD1 (5 bases). Trimming took off 2 bases at V and 3 bases at J, with 23 bases between the two ends. Germline CDR1 and CDR2: DFQATT and SNEGSKA (reference sequence). The CDR3 spans 18 residues.

This chain joins TRBV5-1 and TRBJ2-7; 7 bases match TRBD1. Germline V CDR1 and CDR2: SGHRS, YFSETQ. V shed 3 bases and J 0 bases; nucleotides not matched to a gene: 6. This CDR3 has 15 residues. CDR3 loop: CASSSTGDLSYEQYF. The DNA for the CDR3 is TGCGCCAGCAGCTCTACAGGGGACCTCTCCTACGAGCAGTACTTC.

Many counts were recorded for this clonotype. The chain employs TRBV5-1 and TRBJ2-7; D is tentatively TRBD1 or TRBD2 (5 bases each). The length of the CDR3 is 14 residues. The V gene lost 0 bases and the J gene lost 6 bases, with 13 bases spanning the gap. Germline V CDR1 and CDR2: SGHRS, YFSETQ. The CDR3: CASSLGDLGLEQYF. The CDR3 nucleotides read TGCGCCAGCAGCTTGGGGGACCTAGGACTCGAGCAGTACTTC.

This clonotype has at least ten counts. The gene calls are TRBV29-1 and TRBJ1-3; TRBD1 matches at 8 bases. The CDR3 consists of 14 residues. CDR1 SQVTM and CDR2 ANQGSEA come from the germline V gene. The junction had 6 bases not matched to a gene; V was cut back by 6 bases and J by 2 bases. The CDR3 protein is CSVGTGPTGNTIYF. The CDR3 nucleotides read TGCAGCGTCGGGACAGGTCCTACTGGAAACACCATATATTTT.

This clonotype was recorded at least ten times. The chain uses TRBV18 and TRBJ1-5; 7 nucleotides align to TRBD1. The germline V gene encodes CDR1 KGHSH and CDR2 LQKENI. The CDR3 extends over 15 amino acids. The V gene end was trimmed by 6 bases and the J gene end by 7 bases; junction bases not matched to a gene: 12. CDR3 amino acids: CASSYQGVGGQPQHF. CDR3 DNA: TGTGCCAGCTCGTACCAGGGGGTAGGGGGCCAGCCCCAGCATTTT. The complete variable domain, with remaining parts taken from reference TRBV18 and TRBJ1-5, reads NAGVMQNPRHLVRRRGQEARLRCSPMKGHSHVYWYRQLPEEGLKFMVYLQKENIIDESGMPKERFSAEFPKEGPSILRIQQVVRGDSAAYFCASSYQGVGGQPQHFGDGTRLSIL.

At least ten counts were recorded for this clonotype. The chain links TRBV14 to TRBJ2-1; D is possibly TRBD1 (5 bases). Germline V gene data show CDR1 as SGHDN and CDR2 as FVKESK. This CDR3 is built from 16 residues. V was shortened by 1 base and J by 3 bases, with 13 bases between the two germline ends. The CDR3 DNA is TGTGCCAGCAGCCAAGTGAGTCAGGGTTACTACAATGAGCAGTTCTTC. It yields the protein CASSQVSQGYYNEQFF.

The sample holds many counts of this clonotype. V and J are TRBV14 and TRBJ2-4, with D possibly matching TRBD2 (5 bases). Deletions cut 4 bases from V and 4 bases from J, with 14 bases between. CDR1 is SGHDN, CDR2 FVKESK, per germline. The length of the CDR3 is 15 residues. CDR3 region: CASSPEGGPKNIQYF. The CDR3 DNA sequence: TGTGCCAGCAGCCCAGAAGGCGGGCCAAAAAACATTCAGTACTTC. The whole variable domain, filled in from reference TRBV14 and TRBJ2-4, reads EAGVTQFPSHSVIEKGQTVTLRCDPISGHDNLYWYRRVMGKEIKFLLHFVKESKQDESGMPNNRFLAERTGGTYSTLKVQPAELEDSGVYFCASSPEGGPKNIQYFGAGTRLSVL.

This clonotype showed up just a few times. The chain recombines TRBV20-1 with TRBJ1-2; 7 bases align to TRBD1. V shed 0 bases, J shed 1 base, and the junction held 5 bases outside the gene matches. Germline V lookup: CDR1 DFQATT, CDR2 SNEGSKA (reference sequence). The CDR3 runs 15 residues. The CDR3 spells CSARDQNRGNYGYTF. The CDR3 nucleotides read TGCAGTGCTAGAGATCAGAACAGGGGTAACTATGGCTACACCTTC.

This clonotype was counted at least ten times. This rearrangement joins TRBV11-1 to TRBJ1-4; D not certain. CDR3 length equals 11 residues. Trimming took off 5 bases at V and 16 bases at J, with 14 bases between the two ends. Germline loops: CDR1 SGHAT, CDR2 FQDESV (reference sequence). This CDR3 is CASSNLEQTFF. CDR3 coding DNA: TGTGCCAGCAGCAACCTCGAGCAGACGTTTTTT.

This clonotype was picked up a small number of times. The CDR3 DNA reads TGTGCCTGGAGTGTACCGCGCGGGACCGACACAGATACGCAGTATTTT. Translating gives CAWSVPRGTDTDTQYF. The chain links TRBV30 to TRBJ2-3; perhaps TRBD2 as D (6 bases). The CDR3 totals 16 residues. V shed 0 bases and J shed 2 bases, with 15 bases lying between them. Per the germline V gene, CDR1 is GTSNPN and CDR2 is SVGIG (reference sequence). The whole variable domain, remainder taken from reference TRBV30 and TRBJ2-3, is SQTIHQWPATLVQPVGSPLSLECTVEGTSNPNLYWYRQAAGRGLQLLFYSVGIGQISSEVPQNLSASRPQDRQFILSSKKLLLSDSGFYLCAWSVPRGTDTDTQYFGPGTRLTVL.

This clonotype has just a few counts. The CDR3 DNA sequence: TGTGCCAGCAGCCGCGGACTAGCGGGAGGCCAAGAGACCCAGTACTTC. It is translated as CASSRGLAGGQETQYF. The rearrangement joins TRBV3-1 to TRBJ2-5; 14 positions agree with TRBD2. Per germline, CDR1 LGHDT and CDR2 YNNKEL (reference sequence). V shed 4 bases, J shed 1 base, and the junction held 2 bases outside the gene matches. The CDR3 sequence is 16 residues long.

There are a few counts of this clonotype. The chain is built from TRBV29-1 and TRBJ1-1; possible D gene TRBD1, 5 bases. The germline V gene encodes CDR1 SQVTM and CDR2 ANQGSEA. V lost 5 bases and J 5 bases, leaving 12 bases between the germline ends. The CDR3 contains 12 residues. CDR3 sequence reads: CSVLGRETEAFF. The CDR3 coding sequence is TGCAGCGTTTTGGGACGGGAGACTGAAGCTTTCTTT.